Here is one T cell receptor (beta chain) with its context. V shed 3 bases and J shed 4 bases, with 10 bases lying between them. The length of the CDR3 is 14 residues. Germline assignment: CDR1 MGHDK and CDR2 SYGVNS. The sample belongs to a study of blood T cell repertoires in COVID-19. Across the whole study: Researchers got acute and convalescent COVID-19 samples from the United States, Italy and Spain. PBMCs, B-cell-depleted T cells, or T cells were the source of the cDNA or gDNA that made up the material.

As handled by the study authors: Estimates of nucleated cell counts were drawn from the amplification of reference gene primers. Sequenced by immunoSEQ multiplex PCR; TCRdb stores in-frame clones only, minus some. V, J and clone size were drawn from that table, and D and trimming were deduced from the DNA. The table lists 300,000 to 400,000 clones, about 93% of them singletons. The chain joins TRBV25-1 to TRBJ2-1, with D perhaps matching TRBD2 (5 bases). The receptor was derived from a woman between 18 and 29 years old who had recovered from COVID-19. The sequencing sample was made of peripheral blood. CDR3 DNA: TGTGCCAGCAGTGACTTGACGGGGTACAATGAGCAGTTCTTC. Residues: CASSDLTGYNEQFF.